The clone carrying this T cell receptor (beta chain) came up a few times. Next came a second PCR, run for 7 to 11 cycles, which used a sample-barcoded 5' primer along with a J-beta primer mix. TCRdb reprocessed the 5' RACE reads with MiXCR, giving one entry per CDR3 protein. The table has 1.5 million to 1.9 million distinct CDR3 sequences, 40% to 45% seen once. This entry is derived from a study of blood T cells in healthy people across ages. The CDR3 length is 16 residues. Trimming at V came to 3 bases and at J to 1 base, leaving 7 bases not matched to a gene. Germline values: CDR1 SGHRS, CDR2 YFSETQ.

The source of this sequence is a woman younger than 30 in good health. Material: blood. The V gene is TRBV5-1, the J gene TRBJ1-1; TRBD1 matches at 9 bases. The CDR3 is CASSSRTGVRNTEAFF. The CDR3 bases are TGCGCCAGCAGCTCTCGGACAGGGGTAAGGAACACTGAAGCTTTCTTT.